The sequence of this TCR beta chain was determined in a study of T cell responses to AZD1222 COVID-19 vaccine. Study-wide points: After the peak T cell response, and only then, were repertoires sampled. Reportedly, close to half of spike-specific TCRs are directed against unmutated variant regions. Baseline antibody screening turned up just five to seven seropositive AZD1222 recipients.

Here immunoSEQ multiplex PCR was the method, and the copy in TCRdb shows in-frame clones only, minus some. The sample carries some 130,000 clones, roughly 84% recorded once. The germline V gene encodes CDR1 SGDLS and CDR2 YYNGEE. The CDR3 is made up of 14 amino acids. As for this clone: The antigen remains unidentified.

The chain employs TRBV9 and TRBJ1-5, with 7 bases identical to TRBD1. This specimen was peripheral blood, taken on day 0 of AZD1222 vaccination. The receptor was isolated from an adult in good health. DNA of the CDR3: TGTGCTACCTCCAGGGGGAGTAGCAATCAGCCCCAGCATTTT. Translated: CATSRGSSNQPQHF.